Listed below are T cell receptor beta chains from one sample, sequenced in a study of glioma-infiltrating T cells after dendritic cell vaccination. The assay was immunoSEQ multiplex PCR, and TCRdb's table has in-frame clones only and misses some. The sample lists roughly 98,000 clones, about nine tenths occurring once. Source: blood, taken before dendritic cell vaccination. The receptors derive from a human donor with glioblastoma. The CDR3 runs from the conserved cysteine through the conserved F or W. D genes are given only for firm matches. Rows give clone size only sometimes, using once, few, many, or a class for an expanded clone.

clone_size j_call v_call d_call cdr3_aa cdr3_nt
- TRBJ1-6 TRBV27 TRBD1 CASSPDRDASPLHF TGTGCCAGCAGCCCAGACAGGGATGCCTCACCCCTCCACTTT
- TRBJ2-7 TRBV7-2 TRBD2 CASSPGGTSYEQYF TGTGCCAGCAGCCCTGGTGGGACTAGCTACGAGCAGTACTTC
- TRBJ2-7 TRBV7-8 TRBD1 CASSVRDSSSWEQYF TGTGCCAGCAGCGTCCGGGACAGTTCCTCCTGGGAGCAGTACTTC
- TRBJ1-1 TRBV5-4 - CASSSGLAGNTEAFF TGTGCCAGCAGCTCCGGGTTGGCGGGGAACACTGAAGCTTTCTTT
- TRBJ1-2 TRBV10-3 TRBD1 CAISESGTGAPYGYTF TGTGCCATCAGTGAGTCTGGGACAGGGGCACCCTATGGCTACACCTTC
- TRBJ2-7 TRBV5-4 TRBD1 CASSLGQGVNEQYF TGTGCCAGCAGCTTAGGACAGGGCGTTAACGAGCAGTACTTC
- TRBJ2-6 TRBV9 - CASSVTRAGANVLTF TGTGCCAGCAGCGTCACGAGGGCTGGGGCCAACGTCCTGACTTTC
- TRBJ2-2 TRBV5-1 - CASSWLNTGELFF TGCGCCAGCAGCTGGCTCAACACCGGGGAGCTGTTTTTT
once TRBJ2-7 TRBV4-2 TRBD1 CASSQVKTGGGIHEQYF TGTGCCAGCAGCCAAGTGAAGACAGGGGGCGGGATCCACGAGCAGTACTTC
- TRBJ2-3 TRBV9 - CASSVDLAGTWQYF TGTGCCAGCAGCGTAGACCTAGCCGGGACTTGGCAGTATTTT
- TRBJ2-1 TRBV4-1 TRBD2 CASTNWEGRNEQFF TGCGCCAGCACGAACTGGGAGGGGCGCAATGAGCAGTTCTTC
- TRBJ1-4 TRBV4-2 - CASSQEGRGGSNEKLFF TGTGCCAGCAGCCAAGAGGGGAGGGGGGGATCTAATGAAAAACTGTTTTTT
- TRBJ2-7 TRBV18 TRBD2 CASSPRTSGYYEQYF TGTGCCAGCTCACCGAGGACTAGCGGTTATTACGAGCAGTACTTC
- TRBJ2-7 TRBV6-5 TRBD1 CASSRDRASLEQYF TGTGCCAGCAGTCGGGACAGGGCCTCCCTGGAACAGTACTTC
- TRBJ2-7 TRBV7-2 TRBD1 CASSYPGQGMRQYF TGTGCCAGCAGCTACCCAGGACAGGGAATGAGGCAGTACTTC
once TRBJ2-5 TRBV18 TRBD2 CASSPRTSSPAYQETQYF TGTGCCAGCTCACCGCGGACTAGTTCGCCCGCGTACCAAGAGACCCAGTACTTC
- TRBJ1-5 TRBV19 TRBD1 CASTKDREGGGQPQHF TGTGCCAGTACCAAGGACAGGGAAGGAGGCGGTCAGCCCCAGCATTTT
- TRBJ1-2 TRBV5-1 TRBD1 CASSLTGGLNYGYTF TGCGCCAGCAGCTTGACAGGGGGCCTTAACTATGGCTACACCTTC
- TRBJ1-2 TRBV2 - CASSEDEGRSYGYTF TGTGCCAGCAGTGAAGACGAGGGAAGGAGCTATGGCTACACCTTC
- TRBJ1-1 TRBV5-8 TRBD1 CASSHPTGVTEAFF TGTGCCAGCAGCCACCCGACAGGGGTTACTGAAGCTTTCTTT
- TRBJ2-1 TRBV5-1 TRBD2 CASSQTSGSNEQFF TGCGCCAGCAGCCAGACTAGCGGGAGCAATGAGCAGTTCTTC
- TRBJ2-3 TRBV15 TRBD1 CATSRGTGPDTQYF TGTGCCACCAGCAGAGGGACAGGGCCAGATACGCAGTATTTT
- TRBJ2-7 TRBV5-6 - CASNLGGSYEQYF TGTGCCAGCAACCTTGGCGGGTCCTACGAGCAGTACTTC
few TRBJ1-4 TRBV6-5 TRBD1 CASSYAGTGEKLFF TGTGCCAGCAGTTACGCCGGGACAGGTGAAAAACTGTTTTTT
- TRBJ1-2 TRBV5-3 TRBD1 CARSTTGDSPRGRNGYTF TGTGCCAGAAGCACCACAGGGGATTCGCCGAGGGGAAGGAATGGCTACACCTTC
once TRBJ1-1 TRBV27 - CASSLVPGSTEAFF TGTGCCAGCAGTTTAGTTCCCGGTAGCACTGAAGCTTTCTTT
- TRBJ1-3 TRBV6-1 - CASSEGRTAGNTIYF TGTGCCAGCAGTGAAGGAAGGACAGCCGGAAACACCATATATTTT
- TRBJ2-7 TRBV9 TRBD2 CASSVGGSGSYEQYF TGTGCCAGCAGCGTAGGTGGTAGCGGGAGTTACGAGCAGTACTTC
- TRBJ2-3 TRBV15 - CATSREDSSPPTDTQYF TGTGCCACCAGCAGGGAGGACAGTTCCCCCCCCACAGATACGCAGTATTTT
once TRBJ1-1 TRBV27 TRBD1 CASSLGTVPNTEAFF TGTGCCAGCAGTTTAGGGACAGTCCCAAACACTGAAGCTTTCTTT
- TRBJ1-6 TRBV30 TRBD1 CAWSVQGAVGSPLHF TGTGCCTGGAGTGTACAGGGGGCTGTAGGCTCACCCCTCCACTTT
- TRBJ2-7 TRBV29-1 - CSVVQLRGGEQYF TGCAGCGTCGTTCAGCTTAGGGGGGGGGAGCAGTACTTC
- TRBJ2-1 TRBV5-1 TRBD2 CASSPRGTSGSLRNEQFF TGCGCCAGCAGCCCCCGGGGGACTAGCGGGAGCCTAAGGAATGAGCAGTTCTTC
- TRBJ2-3 TRBV5-1 - CASSPLADTQYF TGCGCCAGCAGCCCACTAGCAGATACGCAGTATTTT
once TRBJ2-7 TRBV28 TRBD1 CASSLARTGGYEQYF TGTGCCAGCAGTTTGGCGAGGACAGGAGGATACGAGCAGTACTTC
- TRBJ2-1 TRBV7-6 TRBD2 CASRAGGLGEQFF TGTGCCAGCAGAGCGGGGGGGCTCGGTGAGCAGTTCTTC
- TRBJ2-1 TRBV4-1 TRBD2 CASSQEGVAGGSFSYNEQFF TGCGCCAGCAGCCAAGAGGGGGTAGCGGGAGGTTCATTCTCCTACAATGAGCAGTTCTTC
- TRBJ2-1 TRBV5-1 TRBD2 CASSLTSLTGGSYNEQFF TGCGCCAGCAGCTTGACTTCGCTTACGGGAGGGTCCTACAATGAGCAGTTCTTC
few TRBJ2-7 TRBV27 TRBD1 CASSLGWQGVPLEQYF TGTGCCAGCAGTTTGGGTTGGCAGGGGGTGCCCCTAGAGCAGTACTTC
- TRBJ1-1 TRBV9 - CASSSLPVPGTMNTEAFF TGTGCCAGCAGCTCCCTACCTGTTCCCGGGACAATGAACACTGAAGCTTTCTTT
- TRBJ2-3 TRBV27 - CASSLSPVPSTDTQYF TGTGCCAGCAGTTTATCTCCGGTTCCGAGCACAGATACGCAGTATTTT
- TRBJ1-5 TRBV29-1 TRBD1 CSASQGQGFNQPQHF TGCAGCGCTTCACAGGGACAGGGATTCAATCAGCCCCAGCATTTT
- TRBJ2-7 TRBV5-6 TRBD1 CASKTGNSYEQYF TGTGCCAGCAAGACAGGGAACTCCTACGAGCAGTACTTC
once TRBJ1-5 TRBV7-2 - CASSLARGRVENQPQHF TGTGCCAGCAGCTTAGCGCGCGGCAGGGTTGAGAATCAGCCCCAGCATTTT
- TRBJ1-1 TRBV7-2 TRBD1 CASSSLQGLMAFF TGTGCCAGCAGCTCTTTACAGGGGTTGATGGCTTTCTTT
- TRBJ2-7 TRBV9 - CASSVGGEGAYEQYF TGTGCCAGCAGCGTAGGAGGCGAGGGAGCCTACGAGCAGTACTTC
- TRBJ2-3 TRBV29-1 - CSVDLPLADTQYF TGCAGCGTTGACCTCCCTCTCGCAGATACGCAGTATTTT
- TRBJ1-6 TRBV5-6 TRBD1 CASSYLTGGDYNSPLHF TGTGCCAGCAGTTACCTGACAGGGGGTGATTATAATTCACCCCTCCACTTT
- TRBJ1-1 TRBV6-5 TRBD1 CASKGNRGAEAFF TGTGCCAGCAAAGGGAACAGGGGCGCTGAAGCTTTCTTT
- TRBJ1-1 TRBV6-5 - CASSYDISNTEAFF TGTGCCAGCAGTTACGACATATCGAACACTGAAGCTTTCTTT
once TRBJ2-5 TRBV15 - CATSRARWETQYF TGTGCCACCAGCAGGGCTCGTTGGGAGACCCAGTACTTC
few TRBJ1-3 TRBV4-1 TRBD1 CASSHGQGVSGNTIYF TGCGCCAGCAGCCACGGACAGGGAGTATCCGGAAACACCATATATTTT
few TRBJ1-5 TRBV19 TRBD1 CASSINGGQISNQPQHF TGTGCCAGTAGTATTAATGGGGGACAGATTAGCAATCAGCCCCAGCATTTT
- TRBJ1-2 TRBV7-5 - CVRSLLGTGVGNYGYTF TGTGTCAGAAGCTTACTGGGGACAGGGGTAGGAAACTATGGCTACACCTTC